These T cell receptor beta chains were read from a single sample in a study of blood T cell repertoires in COVID-19. Method: immunoSEQ multiplex PCR; TCRdb's copy keeps in-frame clones and lacks some. This table holds about 210,000 clones, 84% found once. Sample: peripheral blood. These receptors originate from a man between 35 and 55 years old who had recovered from COVID-19. The CDR3 runs from the conserved cysteine through the conserved F or W. A D gene is named only where the DNA matches it firmly. Rows give clone size only sometimes, using once, few, many, or a class for an expanded clone.

TRBJ2-7 TRBV7-8 . . TGTGCCAGCAGCTTAAGCGGGTTCCTCGAGCAGTACTTC CASSLSGFLEQYF
TRBJ2-7 TRBV18 few . TGTGCCAGCTCACCAATGGGACACTCTTTCGAGCAGTACTTC CASSPMGHSFEQYF
TRBJ2-7 TRBV5-4 . TRBD1 TGTGCCAGCAGCTCTTGGGACAGGGGGATAGGGTACGAGCAGTACTTC CASSSWDRGIGYEQYF
TRBJ2-7 TRBV4-1 . . TGCGCCAGCAGCCACCCAGAAGCCTACGAGCAGTACTTC CASSHPEAYEQYF
TRBJ1-1 TRBV5-5 . . TGTGCCAGCAGCTTGAAGCTCCTAGCTTGGTGGGACATTGAAGCTTTCTTT CASSLKLLAWWDIEAFF
TRBJ1-5 TRBV4-3 . . TGCGCCAGCAGCCAAGCGGTTAATCAGCCCCAGCATTTT CASSQAVNQPQHF
TRBJ2-2 TRBV9 . . TGTGCCAGCAGCCCGCCTGCAGGGGTCTACATGGGAAACACCGGGGAGCTGTTTTTT CASSPPAGVYMGNTGELFF
TRBJ2-5 TRBV5-1 . TRBD1 TGCGCCAGCAGCCGGGGACAGGGCGGTTATCAAGAGACCCAGTACTTC CASSRGQGGYQETQYF
TRBJ2-7 TRBV6-2/TRBV6-3 . TRBD1 TGTGCCAGCAGTTATGCACAGGGGTTGGAGCAGTACTTC CASSYAQGLEQYF
TRBJ2-1 TRBV10-1 . TRBD2 TGCGCCAGCAGTGCGGCGGGGGGGCGGAGTGAGCAGTTCTTC CASSAAGGRSEQFF
TRBJ2-3 TRBV7-2 . . TGTGCCAGCAGCCGGGCGGGGGCCGCAGATACGCAGTATTTT CASSRAGAADTQYF
TRBJ2-3 TRBV27 . . TGTGCCAGCAGGAAACGTTCGGGGGATACGCAGTATTTT CASRKRSGDTQYF
TRBJ2-1 TRBV7-9 . . TGTGCCAGCGTGTGGAGGGCCCCCTACAATGAGCAGTTCTTC CASVWRAPYNEQFF
TRBJ1-1 TRBV9 . . TGTGCCAGCAGCCCCACTCCTTGGACAGCTGAAGCTTTCTTT CASSPTPWTAEAFF
TRBJ2-1 TRBV12-3/TRBV12-4 . . TGTGCCAGCAGCCTCGTTTCCTACAATGAGCAGTTCTTC CASSLVSYNEQFF
TRBJ1-1 TRBV7-6 . . TGTGCCAGCAGCTCTCAGGGTGGCACTGAAGCTTTCTTT CASSSQGGTEAFF
TRBJ1-3 TRBV20-1 . . TGCAGTGCTAGTCTAACCGATCCCTCTGGAAACACCATATATTTT CSASLTDPSGNTIYF
TRBJ1-4 TRBV18 . TRBD1 TGTGCCAGCTCACCCCAGGGGACAGGAAATGAAAAACTGTTTTTT CASSPQGTGNEKLFF
TRBJ1-2 TRBV20-1 . . TGCAGTGCTAGTTTAGGACAGACTAACTATGGCTACACCTTC CSASLGQTNYGYTF
TRBJ2-1 TRBV11-2 . TRBD2 TGTGCCAGCAGCTGGGAGGGCTCCTACAATGAGCAGTTCTTC CASSWEGSYNEQFF
TRBJ2-1 TRBV20-1 . . TGCAGCACTATTGACAATGAGCAGTTCTTC CSTIDNEQFF
TRBJ2-1 TRBV7-9 few . TGTGCCAGCAGCTTAGGCGCCGTAGGGGATCAGTTCTTC CASSLGAVGDQFF
TRBJ2-4 TRBV7-9 . TRBD2 TGTGCCAGCAGCACCCCCCGGCTAGCGGGAGGAGGGAGAAACATTCAGTACTTC CASSTPRLAGGGRNIQYF
TRBJ2-7 TRBV14 . TRBD2 TGTGCCAGCAGCCAAGATTCAGCGGGAGGAGTCCACGAGCAGTACTTC CASSQDSAGGVHEQYF
TRBJ2-2 TRBV7-2 once . TGTGCCAGCAGCTTAATATTAGACACCGGGGAGCTGTTTTTT CASSLILDTGELFF
TRBJ1-6 TRBV7-9 few . TGTGCCAGCAGCTTAGACCGCTTCGGGCCCCTCCACTTT CASSLDRFGPLHF
TRBJ1-3 TRBV5-1 . TRBD1 TGCGCCAGCAGCCAACAGGGGAGAGGAAACACCATATATTTT CASSQQGRGNTIYF
TRBJ2-4 TRBV9 . TRBD1 TGTGCCAGCAGCTCCTCCCAGGGGGCGGGCATTCAGTACTTC CASSSSQGAGIQYF
TRBJ1-4 TRBV5-1 . . TGCGCCAGCAGCTGGACAGCCGACAGTGAAAAACTGTTTTTT CASSWTADSEKLFF
TRBJ1-2 TRBV12-3/TRBV12-4 . TRBD1 TGTGCCAGCAGTTTGAGACAGGGAAATGGCTACACCTTC CASSLRQGNGYTF
TRBJ1-1 TRBV2 . . TGTGCCAGCAGTAGAAGGGGGTCGAACACTGAAGCTTTCTTT CASSRRGSNTEAFF
TRBJ2-7 TRBV18 . TRBD2 TGTGCCAGCTCACCAGGGCTCGGACTAGTCGCCGAGCAGTACTTC CASSPGLGLVAEQYF
TRBJ2-7 TRBV7-9 few TRBD1 TGTGCCAGCAGACAGGACAGGGGATACTACGAGCAGTACTTC CASRQDRGYYEQYF
TRBJ2-2 TRBV6-2/TRBV6-3 . TRBD1 TGTGCCAGCACCCCACCCGGGACAGGGCGGACCGGGGAGCTGTTTTTT CASTPPGTGRTGELFF
TRBJ1-2 TRBV12-3/TRBV12-4 . . TGTGCCAGCAGTTTATACAGGGATAATGGCTACACCTTC CASSLYRDNGYTF
TRBJ1-6 TRBV6-5 . TRBD1 TGTGCCAGCAGTTACTACAGGGGAAATTCACCCCTCCACTTT CASSYYRGNSPLHF
TRBJ1-6 TRBV19 . TRBD1 TGTGCCAGTTCAACCACATCGGGAGGGGGCCTCTCCTATAATTCACCCCTCCACTTT CASSTTSGGGLSYNSPLHF
TRBJ2-1 TRBV12-3/TRBV12-4 . . TGTGCCAGCGCGGGACAGTCCTACAATGAGCAGTTCTTC CASAGQSYNEQFF
TRBJ1-6 TRBV5-1 . . TGCGCCAGCGCCGACGGAGACCACAAGGCTTCACCCCTCCACTTT CASADGDHKASPLHF
TRBJ1-5 TRBV12-3/TRBV12-4 . . TGTGCCAGCAGTTTGCCAGCGGAGCAGCCCCAGCATTTT CASSLPAEQPQHF
TRBJ1-2 TRBV2 . TRBD1 TGTGCCAGCGAACAGGGGGCCGGGGACTATGGCTACACCTTC CASEQGAGDYGYTF
TRBJ1-6 TRBV12-5 . TRBD1 TGTGCTAGTGGCCGCGGACAGGGAAATTCACCCCTCCACTTT CASGRGQGNSPLHF
TRBJ2-2 TRBV29-1 . TRBD1 TGCAGCGCTGGACGGGACAGGGCGGTTGGCGGGGAGCTGTTTTTT CSAGRDRAVGGELFF
TRBJ1-1 TRBV20-1 . . TGCAGTGTCCTAGGGAACACTGAAGCTTTCTTT CSVLGNTEAFF
TRBJ1-6 TRBV7-2 . . TGTGCCAGCAGCTCGTGGACTGACGCAGGTTCACCCCTCCACTTT CASSSWTDAGSPLHF
TRBJ1-1 TRBV9 . . TGTGCCAGCAGCGTAGGGGGAGGGCGGAACACTGAAGCTTTCTTT CASSVGGGRNTEAFF
TRBJ2-7 TRBV2 . TRBD2 TGTGCCAGCAGGGGACTAGCTCCATACGAGCAGTACTTC CASRGLAPYEQYF
TRBJ2-7 TRBV5-1 once TRBD1 TGCGCCAGCAGCGTGAATACCCCGGGACAGGGCTACGAGCAGTACTTC CASSVNTPGQGYEQYF
TRBJ1-1 TRBV5-1 . . TGCGCCAGCAGCTTGACGACCGGGTACGGGGTTGAAGCTTTCTTT CASSLTTGYGVEAFF
TRBJ1-6 TRBV3-1/TRBV3-2 once . TGTGCCAGCAGCCAAGGGTGGGGGGATTCACCCCTCCACTTT CASSQGWGDSPLHF
TRBJ2-3 TRBV7-9 . . TGTGCCAGCAGACCCCCAGGGTCTGCCGATACGCAGTATTTT CASRPPGSADTQYF
TRBJ1-6 TRBV19 once TRBD1 TGTGCCAGTAGTCCAGACAGGGCGGGGAATTCACCCCTCCACTTT CASSPDRAGNSPLHF
TRBJ2-1 TRBV5-1 . TRBD1 TGCGCCAGCAGCTTAGTAACAGGGGTATTGGGTGAGCAGTTCTTC CASSLVTGVLGEQFF
TRBJ2-1 TRBV30 . TRBD2 TGTGCCTGGCTTCGGACTAGCGAGTTCTACAATGAGCAGTTCTTC CAWLRTSEFYNEQFF
TRBJ2-2 TRBV15 . . TGTGCCACCAGCAGAGATCGGGTAGGGGTGAACACCGGGGAGCTGTTTTTT CATSRDRVGVNTGELFF
TRBJ1-1 TRBV5-6 . TRBD1 TGTGCCAGCAGTCGGGGACAGGAGAACACTGAAGCTTTCTTT CASSRGQENTEAFF
TRBJ2-5 TRBV5-1 once . TGCGCCAGCAGCAACAGGGACCCTTTGAGGGAGACCCAGTACTTC CASSNRDPLRETQYF
TRBJ1-5 TRBV19 . . TGTGCCAGTAGCCCCAATGGACGGGGGGGCCAAAGTCAGCCCCAGCATTTT CASSPNGRGGQSQPQHF
TRBJ2-7 TRBV7-2 . TRBD1 TGTGCCAGCAGCACACAACAGGGGGCCTACGAGCAGTACTTC CASSTQQGAYEQYF